The 5 T cell receptor beta chains presented below share a single source sample, sequenced in a study of cytomegalovirus exposure and HLA in healthy donors. 60 Vbeta and 13 Jbeta primers were used in PCR. Sequencing was performed with immunoSEQ multiplex PCR; in TCRdb, only in-frame clones are kept and a portion is missing. The sample carries some 95,000 clones, 78% recorded once. Input material: PBMCs. The receptors come from a woman aged 40 to 50 in good health and CMV-seropositive.

This clone was seen more than once but under ten times. V gene TRBV9 combines with J gene TRBJ2-2; the D gene is possibly TRBD2 (6 bases). CDR3 length equals 14 residues. The V end lost 2 bases, the J end lost 6 bases, and 11 bases lay between the germline ends. The V gene's germline CDR1 is SGDLS and CDR2 YYNGEE. CDR3 coding DNA: TGTGCCAGCAGCGTTGGGGGAGGTCCCGGGGAGCTGTTTTTT. It translates to CASSVGGGPGELFF.

This chain joins TRBV6-1 and TRBJ2-3; possible D gene TRBD1, 6 bases. Trimming removed 8 bases from V and 0 bases from J, with 12 bases in between. The CDR3 runs 14 residues. Germline V lookup: CDR1 MNHNS, CDR2 SASEGT. CDR3 bases: TGTGCCAGCCCGGACAGCGATAGCACAGATACGCAGTATTTT. Its translation is CASPDSDSTDTQYF.

The CDR3 region has the DNA TGTGCCAGCAGTTGGCCGGGGGAGAGGAACACTGAAGCTTTCTTT. Its protein product is CASSWPGERNTEAFF. The V call is TRBV28, the J call TRBJ1-1; D perhaps matches TRBD1 (5 bases). V was pared by 4 bases and J by 1 base, with 13 bases between. Germline CDR1 MDHEN, CDR2 SYDVKM. The CDR3 sequence is 15 residues long.

The chain couples TRBV5-1 to TRBJ2-7; no definite D call. CDR3 length equals 15 residues. Germline V lookup: CDR1 SGHRS, CDR2 YFSETQ. V was cut by 0 bases and J by 3 bases, with 13 bases left in between. CDR3 DNA sequence: TGCGCCAGCAGCTTGGATGGAGCCCCCTTCTACGAGCAGTACTTC. Protein product: CASSLDGAPFYEQYF.

The genes are TRBV27 and TRBJ2-1, with 9 bases lining up with TRBD2. J gave up 2 bases and V 0 bases, and 5 bases lay outside the gene matches. This CDR3 is 17 amino acids long. Germline V gives CDR1 MNHEY, CDR2 SMNVEV (reference sequence). CDR3 loop: CASSLSVAGVTYNEQFF. The CDR3 bases are TGTGCCAGCAGTTTATCGGTAGCGGGAGTAACCTACAATGAGCAGTTCTTC.